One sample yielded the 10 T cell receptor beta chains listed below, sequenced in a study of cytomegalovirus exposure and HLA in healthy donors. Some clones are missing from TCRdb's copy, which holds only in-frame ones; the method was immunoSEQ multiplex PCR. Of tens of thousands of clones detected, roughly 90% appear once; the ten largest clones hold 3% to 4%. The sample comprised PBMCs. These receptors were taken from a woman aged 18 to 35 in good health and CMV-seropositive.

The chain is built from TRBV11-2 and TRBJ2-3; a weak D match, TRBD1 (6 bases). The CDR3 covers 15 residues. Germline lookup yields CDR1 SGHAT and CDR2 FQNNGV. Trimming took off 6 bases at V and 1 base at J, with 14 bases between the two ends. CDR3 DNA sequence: TGTGCCAGCAGACGCAGGGGTTCGGGCACAGATACGCAGTATTTT. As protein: CASRRRGSGTDTQYF.

The CDR3 here is CASSYRWDSYEQYF. DNA for the CDR3: TGTGCCAGCAGTTACCGATGGGACAGCTACGAGCAGTACTTC. The chain recombines TRBV6-5 with TRBJ2-7; TRBD1 aligns across 7 bases. V shed 2 bases and J 3 bases; nucleotides not matched to a gene: 4. The CDR3 extends over 14 amino acids. Germline lookup yields CDR1 MNHEY and CDR2 SVGAGI.

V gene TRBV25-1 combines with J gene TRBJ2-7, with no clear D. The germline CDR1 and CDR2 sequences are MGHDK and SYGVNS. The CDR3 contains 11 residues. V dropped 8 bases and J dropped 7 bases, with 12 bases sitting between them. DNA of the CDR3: TGTGCCAGCCAGGATCATCAGGAGCAGTACTTC. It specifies CASQDHQEQYF.

The CDR3 loop reads CATSRQGDRYEQYF. The CDR3 DNA reads TGTGCCACCAGCAGACAGGGGGATCGTTACGAGCAGTACTTC. V usage is TRBV15 and J usage is TRBJ2-7, with 7 nucleotides matching TRBD1. CDR1 is LNHNV and CDR2 is YYDKDF in the germline V gene (reference sequence). The CDR3 spans 14 residues. V shed 2 bases, J shed 4 bases, and the junction held 5 bases outside the gene matches.

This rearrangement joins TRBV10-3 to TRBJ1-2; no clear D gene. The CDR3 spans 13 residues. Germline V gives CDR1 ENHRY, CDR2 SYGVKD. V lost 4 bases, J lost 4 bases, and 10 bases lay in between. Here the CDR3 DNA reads TGTGCCATCAGTGGGAGCGTCACCTATGGCTACACCTTC. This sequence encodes CAISGSVTYGYTF.

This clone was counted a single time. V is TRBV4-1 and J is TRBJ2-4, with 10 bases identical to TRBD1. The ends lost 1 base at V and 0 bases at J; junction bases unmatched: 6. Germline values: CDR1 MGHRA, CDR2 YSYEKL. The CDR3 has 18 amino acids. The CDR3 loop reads CASSQVRDRGLAKNIQYF. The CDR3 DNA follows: TGCGCCAGCAGCCAAGTCCGGGACAGGGGCCTAGCCAAAAACATTCAGTACTTC.

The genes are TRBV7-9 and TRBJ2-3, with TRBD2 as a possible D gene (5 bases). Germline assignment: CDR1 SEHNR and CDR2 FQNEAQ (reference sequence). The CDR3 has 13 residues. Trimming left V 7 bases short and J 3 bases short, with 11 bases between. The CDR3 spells CASTISGTDTQYF. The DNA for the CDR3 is TGTGCCAGCACTATCAGCGGTACAGATACGCAGTATTTT.

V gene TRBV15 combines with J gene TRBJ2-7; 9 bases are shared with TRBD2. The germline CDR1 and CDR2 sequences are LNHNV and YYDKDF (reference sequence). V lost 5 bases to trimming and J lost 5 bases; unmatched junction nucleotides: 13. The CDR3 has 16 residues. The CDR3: CATSQGQAGGPHEQYF. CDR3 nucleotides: TGTGCCACCAGCCAAGGGCAGGCGGGAGGGCCCCACGAGCAGTACTTC.

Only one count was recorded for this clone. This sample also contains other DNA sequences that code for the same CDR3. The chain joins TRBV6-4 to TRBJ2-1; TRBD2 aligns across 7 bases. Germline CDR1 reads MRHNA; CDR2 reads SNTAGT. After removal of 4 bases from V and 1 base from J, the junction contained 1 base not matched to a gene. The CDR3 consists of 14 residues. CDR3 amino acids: CASSAGGSYNEQFF. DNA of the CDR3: TGTGCCAGCAGTGCGGGGGGTTCCTACAATGAGCAGTTCTTC.

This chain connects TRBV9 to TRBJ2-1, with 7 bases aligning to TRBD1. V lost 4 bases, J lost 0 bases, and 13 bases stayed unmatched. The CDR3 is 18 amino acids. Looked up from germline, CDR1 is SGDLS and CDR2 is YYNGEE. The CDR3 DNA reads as TGTGCCAGCAGCCCAGACCCCGGGACAGAGAGCTCCTACAATGAGCAGTTCTTC. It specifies CASSPDPGTESSYNEQFF.